The present entry profiles one TCR beta chain with its context. Its specificity is not known. PCR employed 60 Vbeta and 13 Jbeta primers. Assay used: immunoSEQ multiplex PCR; TCRdb lists only in-frame clones, some missing. Altogether 150,000 to 200,000 clones are present, around 81% being singletons, with the ten largest covering approximately 1.8%. This entry comes from a study of cytomegalovirus exposure and HLA in healthy donors. The CDR3 sequence is 16 residues long. V was pared by 2 bases and J by 0 bases, with 11 bases between. From germline, CDR1 is MDHEN and CDR2 SYDVKM. General study findings and limits: It was reported in a later analysis that an Asian-associated ancestry cluster showed fewer N-insertions than the 666-donor mean.

The chain combines TRBV28 with TRBJ2-1; the D is unclear. The receptor's source is a man between 18 and 29 years old in good health and CMV-seronegative. Sequencing used PBMCs. The CDR3 DNA is TGTGCCAGCAGTTTAAGTCTGGGCTTCTCCTACAATGAGCAGTTCTTC. Its protein is CASSLSLGFSYNEQFF.